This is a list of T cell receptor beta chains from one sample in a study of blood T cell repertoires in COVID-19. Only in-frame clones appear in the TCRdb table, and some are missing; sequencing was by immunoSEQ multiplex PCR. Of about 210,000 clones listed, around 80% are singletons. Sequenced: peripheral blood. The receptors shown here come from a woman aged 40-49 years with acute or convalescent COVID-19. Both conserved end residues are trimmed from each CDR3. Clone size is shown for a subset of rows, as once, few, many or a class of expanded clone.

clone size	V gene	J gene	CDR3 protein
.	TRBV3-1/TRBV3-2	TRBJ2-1	ASSQVASAGAYNEQF
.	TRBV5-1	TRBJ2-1	ASSLDPGGNEQF
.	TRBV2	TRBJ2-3	ASSEARASSRKADTQY
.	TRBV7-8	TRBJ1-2	ASSSPGQGRGYT
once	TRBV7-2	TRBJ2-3	ASSQRRLAGGPNTQY
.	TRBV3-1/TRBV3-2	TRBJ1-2	ASSLSQGAYGYT
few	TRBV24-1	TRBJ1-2	ATSSSMTPANYGYT
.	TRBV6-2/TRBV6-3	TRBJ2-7	ASSSSPGQGYEQY
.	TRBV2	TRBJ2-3	ASSEYREPDTQY
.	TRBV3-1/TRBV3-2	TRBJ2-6	ASSPRTSGRGTGANVLT
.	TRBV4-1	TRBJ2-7	ASSPVGESYEQY
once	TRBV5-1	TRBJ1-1	ASSLAYMNTEAF
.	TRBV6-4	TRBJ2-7	ASSLELSGSYEQY
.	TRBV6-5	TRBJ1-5	ASSATEEGQPQH
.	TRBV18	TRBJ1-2	ASSPRQGTGGYT
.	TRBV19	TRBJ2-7	ASSIVLARSYEQY
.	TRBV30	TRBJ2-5	ARGGGEYTQETQY
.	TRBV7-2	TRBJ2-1	ASSGRGGEVAPSNEQF
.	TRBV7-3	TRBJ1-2	ASSSDRGGYT
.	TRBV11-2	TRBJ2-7	ASSLRGVSYEQY
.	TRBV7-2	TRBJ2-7	ASSMTRAYEQY
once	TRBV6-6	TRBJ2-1	ASSYTSGLYNEQF
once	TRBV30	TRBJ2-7	AWSVDRAYEQY
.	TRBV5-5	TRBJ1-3	ASSLGARAGNTIY
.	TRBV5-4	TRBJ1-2	ASSLSSQYGYT
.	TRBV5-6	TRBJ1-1	ASSLPRDRVSTEAF
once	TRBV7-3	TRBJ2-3	ASSLASGVDTQY
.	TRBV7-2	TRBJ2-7	ASSKGWEGPYEQY
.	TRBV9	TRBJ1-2	ASSVGTGIKYNNYGYT
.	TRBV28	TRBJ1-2	ASSLRVLGYGYT
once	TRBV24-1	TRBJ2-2	ATSDLGLAGDTGELF
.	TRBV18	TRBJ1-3	ASSPGRIGNTIY
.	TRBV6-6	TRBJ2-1	ASSSTGFGINEQF
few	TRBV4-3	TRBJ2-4	ASSSGTGGWNIQY
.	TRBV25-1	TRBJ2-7	ASSGTAIGLWYEQY
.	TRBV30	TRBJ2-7	AWRTSGSSYEQY
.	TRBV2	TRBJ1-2	ASSVTDRGETNGYT
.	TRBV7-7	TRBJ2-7	ASSVGLAGSSYEQY
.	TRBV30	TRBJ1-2	ASEGVKHYGYT
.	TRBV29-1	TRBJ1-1	SVAIRTGAGEAF
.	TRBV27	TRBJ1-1	ASSLSGSAGVNTEAF